This T cell receptor beta chain was observed in a study of blood T cell repertoires in COVID-19 (dated by TCRdb to between 2020 and 2021). Background for the entire study: Collaborator samples came from the United States, Italy and Spain and covered acute and convalescent phases of COVID-19. The samples were drawn from two sources: the first 160 participants of the ongoing ImmuneRACE study, and over 1,000 subjects contributed by 6 global collaborators. Nearly every sample came with metadata listing a de-identified subject ID, COVID-19 status, age in years and sex. The prospective study material was composed of cDNA or gDNA derived from T cells, B-cell-depleted T cells, or PBMCs. Deeply sampled blood TCRbeta repertoires from subjects exposed to, actively infected with, or recovered from COVID-19 were included in the dataset. A freely available public database, intended as a resource for researchers studying the immune response to SARS-CoV-2, is where the repertoires were released. Where HLA class I and class II types were available, the types were taken from metadata supplied by the sample provider, not from assay-based typing. General conclusions and limits of the study: Clinical and demographic metadata were provided uncurated, with the amount varying by source and participant.

Details on this clone: This clone's antigen is unknown. Within one base of it there is no much larger clone, and no base qualities were kept.

Each collaborating institution followed its own protocols to collect whole blood in K2EDTA tubes. For TCRbeta analysis, collaborators shipped samples as frozen whole blood, isolated PBMCs, or DNA extracted from either of those sample types. The germline V gene gives CDR1 as SGHTA and CDR2 as FQGNSA. Counted from cysteine to phenylalanine, this CDR3 has 16 amino acids. The only DNA kept is the CDR3, 48 bases in frame from the first base. Trimming accounts for 5 bases at V and 4 bases at J, while the number of junction bases matched to no gene is 10. The immunoSEQ Assay, a bias-controlled multiplex PCR, was used to amplify TCRbeta CDR3 regions from genomic DNA. From the authors' description of their analysis: Within the assay, amplification of reference gene primers was used to estimate how many nucleated cells each sample contained. Sequence reads were collapsed and filtered to measure the absolute abundance of every unique TCRbeta CDR3 rearrangement. Productive Simpson clonality was computed per sample as the square root of Simpson's diversity index over productive rearrangements. TCRdb carries this immuneACCESS record with in-frame sequences only. Its versions omit some clonotypes, under half of them owing to an unresolved V gene in the studies checked, with the rest unexplained. The V and J calls and clone size come from that table; D and trimming were worked out from the DNA. The sample table contains just over 650,000 clones; only one count was recorded for approximately 90% of them. The top ten clones comprise about 0.26% of the sample.

The rearrangement joined TRBV7-2 to TRBJ1-2; 10 bases in the middle match TRBD1. The receptor was isolated from a woman in her late teens or twenties with acute or convalescent COVID-19. Sequencing was carried out using peripheral blood. The nucleotide sequence is TGTGCCAGCAGCGCCCCCCGGACAGGGGGGTTCTATGGCTACACCTTC. Translated, this is CASSAPRTGGFYGYTF.